This T cell receptor beta chain appears in the sequencing data of a study of blood T cell repertoires in COVID-19. Study in general: The study drew acute and convalescent COVID-19 samples from the United States, Italy and Spain. T cells, B-cell-depleted T cells, or PBMCs provided the cDNA or gDNA that served as material.

Here immunoSEQ multiplex PCR was the method, and the copy in TCRdb shows in-frame clones only, minus some. The sample holds some 70,000 clones; approximately 79% are singletons and the top ten take roughly 9.8%. V trimming: 8 bases; J trimming: 7 bases; junction bases outside the gene matches: 4. Germline CDR1 is MDHEN and CDR2 is SYDVKM. This CDR3 has 12 amino acids. The receptor was isolated from a woman between 45 and 60 years old with acute or convalescent COVID-19. The V gene is TRBV28, the J gene TRBJ2-2; 7 bases line up with TRBD1. Input material: peripheral blood. CDR3 bases: TGTGCCAGCCGACAGGGTGGCGGGGAGCTGTTTTTT. It encodes CASRQGGGELFF.